The clone carrying this T cell receptor (beta chain) was seen a handful of times. Its antigen remains unknown. This record belongs to a study of naive and memory T cell subsets. Study-wide results and limits: From naive to CM, EM and EMRA, diversity decreased and Gini increased. Possibly reflecting memory cells re-expressing CD45RA, a few larger clonotypes occurred in naive repertoires, especially CD8. No ground truth validated the naive and memory repertoire findings. In naive cells, over 95% of TCR sequences were seen only once.

Cells stained for CD3, CD4, CD8, CD45RA and CD27 were sorted into four subsets. The CDR3 sequence is 13 residues long. Trimming left V 5 bases short and J 4 bases short, with 11 bases between. Per the germline V gene, CDR1 is MNHEY and CDR2 is SVGAGI. Two oligonucleotides, mixed equimolar, formed the beta constant-region primer covering TRBC1 and TRBC2. Nested alpha and beta constant-region primers with the SP2 primer drove four PCR rounds on ligated cDNA. TCRdb fed the UMI-ligation and nested PCR reads into MiXCR, producing one record per CDR3 protein. The sample consists of 130,000 to 150,000 distinct CDR3 sequences, roughly 20% of them appearing once.

V and J are TRBV6-5 and TRBJ1-2; D gene uncertain. This TCR came from a human donor in good health. The sequencing sample was made of naive CD4+ T cells from blood. This chain's CDR3 is CASSTTNSYGYTF. The CDR3 DNA is TGTGCCAGCAGTACAACAAACTCCTATGGCTACACCTTC.